This T cell receptor (beta chain) was sequenced during a study of chemoradiotherapy in HPV16-positive cancers. Study-wide context: Candidate HPV-specific clones and shared TCR motifs came from two HPV16-positive patients. Study-level points and caveats: During treatment, candidate HPV-specific clones and E7-related motifs expanded in tumor. HPV-responsive T-cell expansion during chemoradiotherapy was linked to improved recurrence-free survival in HPV16-positive patients.

Assay used: immunoSEQ multiplex PCR; TCRdb lists only in-frame clones, some missing. The sample carries around 30,000 clones, 88% recorded once. V lost 1 base to trimming and J lost 1 base, with 7 bases between them. The germline V gene encodes CDR1 SGHVS and CDR2 FNYEAQ. The CDR3 totals 14 residues. Repertoires were sampled repeatedly during chemoradiotherapy. For this clone: Its specificity is unknown.

The sequenced sample was blood, obtained from a patient who underwent chemoradiotherapy. The chain carries TRBV7-6 and TRBJ1-1; D perhaps matches TRBD1 (5 bases). This receptor was taken from a human donor with HPV-associated anogenital cancer. CDR3 sequence reads: CASSLGGTNTEAFF. The CDR3 DNA is TGTGCCAGCAGCTTAGGCGGGACGAACACTGAAGCTTTCTTT.